This entry lists 27 T cell receptor beta chains sequenced from one sample in a study of tumor-infiltrating lymphocytes in localized non-small cell lung cancer. The table came from immunoSEQ multiplex PCR; TCRdb's copy has only in-frame clones and leaves some out. This sample yields roughly 12,000 clones, of which around 86% are seen a single time; 7% to 9.5% belongs to the top ten. The sequencing input was uninvolved lung tissue not adjacent to the tumor. Receptor source: a human donor with non-small cell lung cancer.

The rearrangement links TRBV18 to TRBJ2-7; possibly TRBD2 for D (5 bases). Germline CDR1 KGHSH, CDR2 LQKENI. The V and J ends lost 2 bases and 0 bases respectively, with 14 bases between them. The CDR3 is 16 amino acids. CDR3 coding DNA: TGTGCCAGCTCACCATCCGGAACGGGGTTCTCCTACGAGCAGTACTTC. Protein product: CASSPSGTGFSYEQYF.

V is TRBV5-4 and J is TRBJ2-7, with D hard to call. CDR3 length equals 13 residues. V gave up 4 bases and J gave up 0 bases, with 8 bases separating them. Germline CDR1 reads SGHNT; CDR2 reads YYREEE (reference sequence). CDR3 DNA sequence: TGTGCCAGCAGCGGTAGTAGCTCCTACGAGCAGTACTTC. This sequence encodes CASSGSSSYEQYF.

The V and J genes are TRBV11-2 and TRBJ1-1; tentatively, D is TRBD1 (5 bases). The V end was cut by 3 bases, the J end by 2 bases, with 13 bases between. CDR3 length: 15 residues. Germline CDR1 and CDR2: SGHAT and FQNNGV. CDR3 sequence (DNA): TGTGCCAGCAGCTTGCTGGGGGGACTCAACACTGAAGCTTTCTTT. Translated: CASSLLGGLNTEAFF.

This clone was seen once. The chain employs TRBV4-1 and TRBJ2-2, with TRBD1 matching 9 bases. J gave up 3 bases and V 4 bases, and 3 bases lay outside the gene matches. Germline V gene sequence: CDR1 MGHRA, CDR2 YSYEKL. This CDR3 comprises 15 residues. CDR3 in amino acids: CASSPRDRDTGELFF. As DNA, the CDR3 is TGCGCCAGCAGCCCGAGGGACAGGGACACCGGGGAGCTGTTTTTT.

CDR3 in amino acids: CASRSGARREQYF. The DNA of the CDR3 is TGTGCCAGCAGGAGCGGGGCCAGGAGAGAGCAGTACTTC. V and J are TRBV6-5 and TRBJ2-7; 7 bases are a match to TRBD2. CDR1 and CDR2 from the germline V gene are MNHEY and SVGAGI. V gave up 6 bases and J gave up 7 bases; unmatched junction bases: 9. The CDR3 is 13 amino acids.

The V gene is TRBV4-3, the J gene TRBJ1-1; D possibly corresponds to TRBD1 (5 bases). CDR3 length: 14 residues. Germline CDR1 and CDR2: LGHNA and YSLEER. Trimming removed 0 bases at V and 3 bases at J, with 8 bases between. The CDR3 is CASSQDRGYTEAFF. The CDR3 DNA sequence: TGCGCCAGCAGCCAAGATAGGGGATACACTGAAGCTTTCTTT.

The V call is TRBV5-6, the J call TRBJ1-2; D uncertain. V shed 0 bases and J shed 4 bases, with 10 bases lying between them. Germline V lookup: CDR1 SGHDT, CDR2 YYEEEE. The CDR3 spans 14 residues. The CDR3 bases are TGTGCCAGCAGCTTGGACGACGCTCTCTATGGCTACACCTTC. This translates into CASSLDDALYGYTF.

The rearrangement links TRBV11-2 to TRBJ2-5; no reliable D call. Germline values: CDR1 SGHAT, CDR2 FQNNGV. The V gene lost 3 bases and the J gene lost 6 bases, with 8 bases spanning the gap. The CDR3 covers 12 residues. Written as DNA, the CDR3 is TGTGCCAGCAGCTTGGAAACCCAGACCCAGTACTTC. Translating it yields CASSLETQTQYF. Drawing the rest from reference TRBV11-2 and TRBJ2-5, the complete variable domain is EAGVAQSPRYKIIEKRQSVAFWCNPISGHATLYWYQQILGQGPKLLIQFQNNGVVDDSQLPKDRFSAERLKGVDSTLKIQPAKLEDSAVYLCASSLETQTQYFGPGTRLLVL.

The genes are TRBV6-5 and TRBJ2-2; the D is unclear. V shed 2 bases and J shed 7 bases, with 8 bases lying between them. The germline gives CDR1 MNHEY, CDR2 SVGAGI. The CDR3 has 13 residues. DNA of the CDR3: TGTGCCAGCAGTTACGGGCGAATCGGGGAGCTGTTTTTT. Its translation is CASSYGRIGELFF.

The chain uses TRBV6-1 and TRBJ2-3; 7 nucleotides line up with TRBD1. Trimming cost V 3 bases and J 3 bases; bases outside gene matches: 12. The germline V gene has CDR1 MNHNS and CDR2 SASEGT. The CDR3 spans 17 residues. The CDR3 region has the DNA TGTGCCAGCAGTGACCCCAGACAGGGATCAACTACAGATACGCAGTATTTT. It translates to CASSDPRQGSTTDTQYF.

This chain links TRBV20-1 with TRBJ2-2; no definite D call. The CDR3 is made up of 11 amino acids. From germline, CDR1 is DFQATT and CDR2 SNEGSKA (reference sequence). Trimming shortened V by 5 bases and J by 6 bases, and 7 bases separated the two germline ends. In DNA form, the CDR3 reads TGCAGTGCTGGTAGAGCCGGGGAGCTGTTTTTT. Translated: CSAGRAGELFF.

The chain links TRBV19 to TRBJ2-3; tentative D call: TRBD1 (6 bases). CDR1 and CDR2 (germline): LNHDA, SQIVND (reference sequence). V lost 3 bases, J lost 2 bases, and 12 bases lay in between. The CDR3 length is 15 residues. The CDR3 sequence: CASSMAGVLTDTQYF. The CDR3 DNA is TGTGCCAGTAGTATGGCAGGGGTTCTCACAGATACGCAGTATTTT.

The chain couples TRBV7-9 to TRBJ2-6, with a tentative D call TRBD2 (5 bases). The CDR3 contains 15 residues. Trimming stripped 2 bases from V and 2 bases from J, with 7 bases between. The germline gives CDR1 SEHNR, CDR2 FQNEAQ (reference sequence). Here the CDR3 reads CASSLILAGANVLTF. The CDR3 DNA follows: TGTGCCAGCAGCTTAATACTAGCTGGGGCCAACGTCCTGACTTTC.

CDR3 region: CASSLGSPGSPLHF. In DNA, the CDR3 is TGTGCCAGCAGCTTAGGGTCCCCAGGTTCACCCCTCCACTTT. This chain links TRBV7-8 with TRBJ1-6, with D unclear. Germline values: CDR1 SGHVS, CDR2 FQNEAQ. CDR3 size: 14 residues. The V end was cut by 1 base, the J end by 9 bases, with 10 bases between.

This clone was recorded once. The chain is built from TRBV14 and TRBJ1-5; 9 bases align to TRBD1. The CDR3 is 19 residues long. CDR1 and CDR2 (germline): SGHDN, FVKESK. Trimming cost V 5 bases and J 0 bases; bases outside gene matches: 14. The CDR3 here is CASSATGQGKSRSNQPQHF. Written as DNA, the CDR3 is TGTGCCAGCAGCGCCACGGGACAGGGTAAGAGTCGTAGCAATCAGCCCCAGCATTTT. The full variable domain, in which reference TRBV14 and TRBJ1-5 provide the parts outside the CDR3, is EAGVTQFPSHSVIEKGQTVTLRCDPISGHDNLYWYRRVMGKEIKFLLHFVKESKQDESGMPNNRFLAERTGGTYSTLKVQPAELEDSGVYFCASSATGQGKSRSNQPQHFGDGTRLSIL.

The gene calls are TRBV7-2 and TRBJ2-1; D gene unclear. Germline CDR1 is SGHTA and CDR2 is FQGNSA. The CDR3 is made up of 15 amino acids. V was trimmed by 4 bases and J by 3 bases, leaving 13 bases between them. CDR3 in amino acids: CASSSGRKLYNEQFF. CDR3 sequence (DNA): TGTGCCAGCAGCTCCGGCCGAAAACTCTACAATGAGCAGTTCTTC.

The chain combines TRBV14 with TRBJ2-5; a weak D match, TRBD2 (7 bases). Trimming took 5 bases from V and 4 from J, leaving 23 bases between them. The germline gives CDR1 SGHDN, CDR2 FVKESK. The length of the CDR3 is 17 residues. The CDR3 here is CASSEGLTGGPRETQYF. The CDR3 nucleotides are TGTGCCAGCAGCGAAGGCCTGACCGGGGGGCCCCGAGAGACCCAGTACTTC.

The chain employs TRBV21-1 and TRBJ1-3. TRBV21-1 represents a pseudogene. This CDR3 contains 16 residues. The DNA for the CDR3 is TGTGCCAGCAGCGGGACTCCCTGGAGGTCTGGAAACACCATATATTTT. The encoded protein is CASSGTPWRSGNTIYF.

J is TRBJ2-1 and V is TRBV29-1, with D possibly TRBD2 on 6 matching bases. Deletions cut 0 bases from V and 4 bases from J, with 16 bases between. The V gene's germline CDR1 is SQVTM and CDR2 ANQGSEA. The CDR3 has 16 amino acids. The CDR3 loop reads CSVEEIGVLAYNEQFF. In DNA, the CDR3 is TGCAGCGTTGAAGAAATCGGAGTACTAGCTTACAATGAGCAGTTCTTC.

This clone has only one observation. The chain couples TRBV6-1 to TRBJ2-7; D possibly corresponds to TRBD1 (6 bases). Germline V gene lookup returns CDR1 MNHNS and CDR2 SASEGT. The CDR3 contains 16 residues. Trimming pared 0 bases from V and 2 bases from J, leaving 14 bases between. In DNA form, the CDR3 reads TGTGCCAGCAGTGAAGCGCGGGTCAGGGGCACCTACGAGCAGTACTTC. Encoded protein: CASSEARVRGTYEQYF.

This chain links TRBV5-1 with TRBJ1-2, with 8 bases fitting TRBD1. Germline assignment: CDR1 SGHRS and CDR2 YFSETQ. CDR3 length: 14 residues. V gave up 0 bases and J gave up 8 bases; unmatched junction bases: 6. CDR3 region: CASSLATGGSGYTF. The DNA of the CDR3 is TGCGCCAGCAGCTTGGCTACAGGGGGGTCGGGCTACACCTTC.

The chain recombines TRBV4-1 with TRBJ1-2; D is unresolved. Germline assignment: CDR1 MGHRA and CDR2 YSYEKL. Trimming left V 4 bases short and J 0 bases short, with 18 bases between. The CDR3 has 17 amino acids. The CDR3 DNA follows: TGCGCCAGCAGCCCCCCCAAGGGCGGGCTTGCTAACTATGGCTACACCTTC. This gives the protein CASSPPKGGLANYGYTF.

The chain recombines TRBV4-3 with TRBJ1-3; D ambiguous. CDR3 length: 15 residues. V lost 0 bases to trimming and J lost 1 base, with 7 bases between them. CDR1 is LGHNA, CDR2 YSLEER, per germline. The CDR3, as DNA: TGCGCCAGCAGCCAAGATGAACTTTCTGGAAACACCATATATTTT. Amino acids: CASSQDELSGNTIYF.

The chain joins TRBV7-2 to TRBJ2-1; 10 bases match TRBD2. The junction had 8 bases not matched to a gene; V was cut back by 4 bases and J by 5 bases. This CDR3 contains 16 residues. Germline CDR1 reads SGHTA; CDR2 reads FQGNSA. CDR3 protein: CASSSLGLAGDNEQFF. The CDR3 DNA reads as TGTGCCAGCAGCTCGCTGGGGCTAGCGGGGGACAATGAGCAGTTCTTC.

The gene calls are TRBV19 and TRBJ1-2; TRBD1 agrees at 8 bases. CDR3 length equals 14 residues. Germline CDR1 and CDR2: LNHDA and SQIVND (reference sequence). The ends lost 4 bases at V and 5 bases at J; junction bases unmatched: 6. The DNA for the CDR3 is TGTGCCAGTAGTACCCTGGACAGGGATTATGGCTACACCTTC. Translated: CASSTLDRDYGYTF.

The J gene is TRBJ1-1, the V gene TRBV6-5; D gene uncertain. The CDR3 contains 12 residues. V gave up 6 bases and J gave up 8 bases, with 13 bases separating them. Germline-derived CDR1 and CDR2 are MNHEY and SVGAGI. The DNA for the CDR3 is TGTGCCAGCAGCTCCGGTCAGAGGGAAGCTTTCTTT. Amino acids: CASSSGQREAFF.

The gene calls are TRBV11-2 and TRBJ2-2, with D maybe TRBD2 (7 bases). CDR3 size: 14 residues. Trimming shortened V by 0 bases and J by 8 bases, and 10 bases separated the two germline ends. CDR1 and CDR2 from the germline V gene are SGHAT and FQNNGV. Written as DNA, the CDR3 is TGTGCCAGCAGCTTAGACGGGGGGCCGGGGGAGCTGTTTTTT. As protein: CASSLDGGPGELFF.